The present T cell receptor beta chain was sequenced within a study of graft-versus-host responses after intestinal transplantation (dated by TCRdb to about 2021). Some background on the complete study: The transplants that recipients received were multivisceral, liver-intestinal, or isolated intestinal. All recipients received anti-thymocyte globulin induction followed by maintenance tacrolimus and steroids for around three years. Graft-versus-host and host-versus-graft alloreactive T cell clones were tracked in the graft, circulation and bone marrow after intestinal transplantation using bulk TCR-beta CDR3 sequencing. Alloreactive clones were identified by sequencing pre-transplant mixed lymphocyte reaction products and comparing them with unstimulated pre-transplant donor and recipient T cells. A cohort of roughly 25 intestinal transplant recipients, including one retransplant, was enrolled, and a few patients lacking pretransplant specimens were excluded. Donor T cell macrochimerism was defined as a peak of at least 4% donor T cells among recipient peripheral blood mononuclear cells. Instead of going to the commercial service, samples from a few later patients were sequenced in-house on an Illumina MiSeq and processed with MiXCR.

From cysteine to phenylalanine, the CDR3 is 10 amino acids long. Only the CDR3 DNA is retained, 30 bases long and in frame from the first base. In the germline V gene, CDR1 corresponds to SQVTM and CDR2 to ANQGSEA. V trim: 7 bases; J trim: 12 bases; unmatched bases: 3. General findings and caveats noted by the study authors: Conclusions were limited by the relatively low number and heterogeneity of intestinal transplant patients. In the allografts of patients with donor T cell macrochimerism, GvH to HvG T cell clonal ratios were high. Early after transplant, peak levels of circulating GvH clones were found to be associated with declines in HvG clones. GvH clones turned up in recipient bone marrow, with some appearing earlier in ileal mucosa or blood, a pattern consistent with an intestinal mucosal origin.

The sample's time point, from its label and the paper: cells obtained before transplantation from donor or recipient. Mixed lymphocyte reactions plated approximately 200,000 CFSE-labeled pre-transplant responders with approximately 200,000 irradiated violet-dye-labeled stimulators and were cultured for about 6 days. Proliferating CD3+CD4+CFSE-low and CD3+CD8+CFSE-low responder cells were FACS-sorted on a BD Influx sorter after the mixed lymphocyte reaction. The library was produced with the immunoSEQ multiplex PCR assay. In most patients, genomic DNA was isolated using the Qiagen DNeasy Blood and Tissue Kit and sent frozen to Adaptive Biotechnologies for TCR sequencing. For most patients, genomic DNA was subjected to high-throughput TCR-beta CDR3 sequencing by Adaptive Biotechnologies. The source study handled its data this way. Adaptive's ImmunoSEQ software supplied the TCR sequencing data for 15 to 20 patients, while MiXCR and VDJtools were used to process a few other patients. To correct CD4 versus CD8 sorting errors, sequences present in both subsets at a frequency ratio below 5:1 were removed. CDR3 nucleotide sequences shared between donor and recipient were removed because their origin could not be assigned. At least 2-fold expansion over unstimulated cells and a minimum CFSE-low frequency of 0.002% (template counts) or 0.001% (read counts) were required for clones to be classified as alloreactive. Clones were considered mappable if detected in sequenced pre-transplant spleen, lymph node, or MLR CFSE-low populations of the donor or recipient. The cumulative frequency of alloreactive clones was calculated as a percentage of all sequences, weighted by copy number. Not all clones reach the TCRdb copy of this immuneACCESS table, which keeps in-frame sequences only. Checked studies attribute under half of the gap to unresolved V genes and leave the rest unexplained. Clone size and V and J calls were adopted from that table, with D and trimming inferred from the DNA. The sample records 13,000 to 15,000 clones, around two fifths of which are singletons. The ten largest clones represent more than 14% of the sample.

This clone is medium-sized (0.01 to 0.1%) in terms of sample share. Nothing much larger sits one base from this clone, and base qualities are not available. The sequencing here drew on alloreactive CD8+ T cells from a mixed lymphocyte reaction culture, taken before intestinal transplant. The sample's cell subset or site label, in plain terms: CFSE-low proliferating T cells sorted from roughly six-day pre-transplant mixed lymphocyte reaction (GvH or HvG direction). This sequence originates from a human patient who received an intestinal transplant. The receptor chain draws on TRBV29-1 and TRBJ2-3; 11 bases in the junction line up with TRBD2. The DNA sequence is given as TGCAGCGCCACTAGCGGGAGCCAGTATTTT. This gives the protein CSATSGSQYF.